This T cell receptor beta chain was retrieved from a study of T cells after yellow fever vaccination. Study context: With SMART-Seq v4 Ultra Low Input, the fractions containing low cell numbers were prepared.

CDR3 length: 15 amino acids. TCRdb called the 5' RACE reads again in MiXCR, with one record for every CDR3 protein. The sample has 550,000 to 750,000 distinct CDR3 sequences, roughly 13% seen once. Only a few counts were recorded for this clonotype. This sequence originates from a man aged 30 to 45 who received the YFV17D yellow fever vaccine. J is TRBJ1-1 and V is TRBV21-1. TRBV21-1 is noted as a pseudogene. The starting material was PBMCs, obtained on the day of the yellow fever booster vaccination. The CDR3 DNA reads TGTGCCAGCAGCCCCTGGGGAGGCCCGGAGGGAGAAGCTTTCTTT. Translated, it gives CASSPWGGPEGEAFF.